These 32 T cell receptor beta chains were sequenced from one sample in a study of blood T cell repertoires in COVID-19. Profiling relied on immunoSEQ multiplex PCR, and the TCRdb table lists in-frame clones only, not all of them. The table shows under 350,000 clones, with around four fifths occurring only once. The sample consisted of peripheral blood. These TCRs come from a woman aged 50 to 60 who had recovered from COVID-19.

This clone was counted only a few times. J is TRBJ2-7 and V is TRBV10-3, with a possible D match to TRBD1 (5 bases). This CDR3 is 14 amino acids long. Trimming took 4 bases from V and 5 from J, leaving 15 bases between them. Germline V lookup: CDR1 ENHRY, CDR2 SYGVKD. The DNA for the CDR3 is TGTGCCATCAGTGGGAGACAGTCTACCAACGAGCAGTACTTC. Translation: CAISGRQSTNEQYF.

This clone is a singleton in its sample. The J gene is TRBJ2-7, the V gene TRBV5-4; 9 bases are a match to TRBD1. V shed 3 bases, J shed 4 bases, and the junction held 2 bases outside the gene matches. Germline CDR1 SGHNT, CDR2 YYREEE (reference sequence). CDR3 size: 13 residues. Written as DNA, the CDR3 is TGTGCCAGCAGCTGGGGGACAGGGTACGAGCAGTACTTC. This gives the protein CASSWGTGYEQYF.

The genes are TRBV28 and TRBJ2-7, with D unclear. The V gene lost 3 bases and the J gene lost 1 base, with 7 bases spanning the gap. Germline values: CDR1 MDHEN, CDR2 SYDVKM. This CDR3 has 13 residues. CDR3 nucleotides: TGTGCCAGCAGTTTCGGGTCTTCCTACGAGCAGTACTTC. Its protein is CASSFGSSYEQYF.

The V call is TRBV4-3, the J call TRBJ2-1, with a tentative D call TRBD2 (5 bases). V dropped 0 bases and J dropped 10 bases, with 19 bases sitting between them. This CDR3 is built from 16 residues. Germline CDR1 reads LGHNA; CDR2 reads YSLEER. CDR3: CASSQELGGSGREQFF. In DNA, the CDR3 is TGCGCCAGCAGCCAAGAGTTAGGCGGGTCGGGCAGAGAGCAGTTCTTC.

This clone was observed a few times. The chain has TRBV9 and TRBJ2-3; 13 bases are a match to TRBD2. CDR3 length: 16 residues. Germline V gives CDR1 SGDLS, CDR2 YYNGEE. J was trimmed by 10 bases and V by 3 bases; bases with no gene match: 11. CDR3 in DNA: TGTGCCAGCAGCGGAGCCGGGACTAGCGGGGCCGGGCCGCAGTATTTT. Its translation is CASSGAGTSGAGPQYF. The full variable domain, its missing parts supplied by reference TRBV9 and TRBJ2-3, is DSGVTQTPKHLITATGQRVTLRCSPRSGDLSVYWYQQSLDQGLQFLIQYYNGEERAKGNILERFSAQQFPDLHSELNLSSLELGDSALYFCASSGAGTSGAGPQYFGPGTRLTVL.

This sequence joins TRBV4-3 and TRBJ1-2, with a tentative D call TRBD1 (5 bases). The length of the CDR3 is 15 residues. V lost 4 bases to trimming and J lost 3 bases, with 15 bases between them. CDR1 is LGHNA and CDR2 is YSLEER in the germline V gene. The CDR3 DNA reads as TGCGCCAGCAGCCTATCAACTGACAGATACTATGGCTACACCTTC. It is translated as CASSLSTDRYYGYTF.

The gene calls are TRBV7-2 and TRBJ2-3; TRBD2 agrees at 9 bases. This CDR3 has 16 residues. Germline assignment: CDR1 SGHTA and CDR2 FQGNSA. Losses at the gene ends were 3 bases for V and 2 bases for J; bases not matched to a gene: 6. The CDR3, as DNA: TGTGCCAGCAGCTTCCGACTAGCGGCAGACACAGATACGCAGTATTTT. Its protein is CASSFRLAADTDTQYF.

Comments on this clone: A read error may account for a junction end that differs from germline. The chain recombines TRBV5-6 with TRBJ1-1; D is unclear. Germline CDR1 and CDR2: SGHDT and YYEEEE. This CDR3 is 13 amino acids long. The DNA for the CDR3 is TGTGCCAGCAGCTTAGGAGGTAGCCCTGAGGCTTTCTTT. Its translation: CASSLGGSPEAFF.

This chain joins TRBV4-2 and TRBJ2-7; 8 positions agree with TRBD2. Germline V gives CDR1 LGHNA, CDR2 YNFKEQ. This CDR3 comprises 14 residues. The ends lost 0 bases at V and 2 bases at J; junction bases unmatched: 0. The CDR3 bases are TGTGCCAGCAGCCAAGAGGGACTAGCCTACGAGCAGTACTTC. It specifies CASSQEGLAYEQYF.

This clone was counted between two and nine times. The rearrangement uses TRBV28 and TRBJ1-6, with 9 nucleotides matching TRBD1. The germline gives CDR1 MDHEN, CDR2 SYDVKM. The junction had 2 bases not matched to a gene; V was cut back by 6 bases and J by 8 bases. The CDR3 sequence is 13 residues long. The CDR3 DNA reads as TGTGCCAGCAGGGGACAGGGTGATTCACCCCTCCACTTT. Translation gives CASRGQGDSPLHF.

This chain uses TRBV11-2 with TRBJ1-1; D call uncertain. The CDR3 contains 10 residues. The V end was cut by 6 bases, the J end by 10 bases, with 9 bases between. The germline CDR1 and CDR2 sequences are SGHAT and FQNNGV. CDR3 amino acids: CASSSGRAFF. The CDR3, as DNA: TGTGCCAGCAGTTCTGGGAGAGCTTTCTTT.

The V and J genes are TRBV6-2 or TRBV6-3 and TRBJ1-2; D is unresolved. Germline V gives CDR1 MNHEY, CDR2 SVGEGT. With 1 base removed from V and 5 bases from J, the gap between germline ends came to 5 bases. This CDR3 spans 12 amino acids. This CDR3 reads CASSYWQYGYTF. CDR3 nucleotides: TGTGCCAGCAGTTACTGGCAGTATGGCTACACCTTC.

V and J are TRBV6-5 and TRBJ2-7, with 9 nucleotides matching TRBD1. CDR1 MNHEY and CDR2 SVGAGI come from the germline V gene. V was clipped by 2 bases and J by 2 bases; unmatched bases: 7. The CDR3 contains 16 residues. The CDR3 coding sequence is TGTGCCAGCAGTTACACACGGACAGGGGCCACCTACGAGCAGTACTTC. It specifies CASSYTRTGATYEQYF.

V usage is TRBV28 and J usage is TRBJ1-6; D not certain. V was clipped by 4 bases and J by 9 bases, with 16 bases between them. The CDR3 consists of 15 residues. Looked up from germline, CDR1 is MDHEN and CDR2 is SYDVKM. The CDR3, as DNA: TGTGCCAGCAGTTCTCCGGAGGGAATAGGTTCACCCCTCCACTTT. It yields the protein CASSSPEGIGSPLHF. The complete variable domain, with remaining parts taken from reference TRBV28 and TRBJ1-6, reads DVKVTQSSRYLVKRTGEKVFLECVQDMDHENMFWYRQDPGLGLRLIYFSYDVKMKEKGDIPEGYSVSREKKERFSLILESASTNQTSMYLCASSSPEGIGSPLHFGNGTRLTVT.

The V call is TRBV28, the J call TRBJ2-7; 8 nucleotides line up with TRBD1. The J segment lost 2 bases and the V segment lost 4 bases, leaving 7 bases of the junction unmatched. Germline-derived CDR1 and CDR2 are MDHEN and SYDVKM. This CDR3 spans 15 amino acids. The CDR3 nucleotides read TGTGCCAGCAGTTCGCCCCGGACAGGGACCTACGAGCAGTACTTC. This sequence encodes CASSSPRTGTYEQYF.

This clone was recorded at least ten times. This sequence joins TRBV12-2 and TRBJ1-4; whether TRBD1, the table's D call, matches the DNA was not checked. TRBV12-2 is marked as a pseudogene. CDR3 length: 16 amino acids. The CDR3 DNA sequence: TGTGCAAGTCGCGACAATGCCAGGGGGATAGATGAAAAACTGTTTTTT. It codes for CASRDNARGIDEKLFF.

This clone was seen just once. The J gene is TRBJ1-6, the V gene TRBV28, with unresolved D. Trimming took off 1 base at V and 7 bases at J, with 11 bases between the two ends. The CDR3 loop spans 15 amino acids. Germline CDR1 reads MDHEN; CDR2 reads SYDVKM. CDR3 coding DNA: TGTGCCAGCAGTTTATTACAGCCGAGAAATTCACCCCTCCACTTT. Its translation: CASSLLQPRNSPLHF.

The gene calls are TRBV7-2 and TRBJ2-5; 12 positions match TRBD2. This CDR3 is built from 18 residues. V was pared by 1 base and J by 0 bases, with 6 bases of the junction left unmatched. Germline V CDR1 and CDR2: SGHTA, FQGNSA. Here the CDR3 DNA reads TGTGCCAGCAGCTTAGTCAGAGGGACTAGCGGGTACCAAGAGACCCAGTACTTC. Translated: CASSLVRGTSGYQETQYF.

CDR3 sequence (DNA): TGTGCCAGCAGTCCCGTGGCCCTAGCGGACTACGAGCAGTACTTC. Translating gives CASSPVALADYEQYF. J is TRBJ2-7 and V is TRBV27; 7 nucleotides agree with TRBD2. Germline trimming cut 5 bases from V and 3 bases from J; bases unmatched to any gene: 10. CDR1 is MNHEY and CDR2 is SMNVEV in the germline V gene (reference sequence). This CDR3 region has 15 residues.

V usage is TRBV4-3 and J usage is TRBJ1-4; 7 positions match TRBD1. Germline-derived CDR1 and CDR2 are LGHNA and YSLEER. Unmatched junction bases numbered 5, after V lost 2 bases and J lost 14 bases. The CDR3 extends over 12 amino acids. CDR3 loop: CASSQSGGLLFF. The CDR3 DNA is TGCGCCAGCAGCCAATCAGGGGGTTTGCTGTTTTTT.

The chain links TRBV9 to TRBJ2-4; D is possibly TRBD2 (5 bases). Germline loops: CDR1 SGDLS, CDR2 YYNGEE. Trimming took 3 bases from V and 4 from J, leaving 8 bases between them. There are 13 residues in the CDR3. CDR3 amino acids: CASSGPGKNIQYF. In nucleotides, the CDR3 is TGTGCCAGCAGCGGGCCGGGGAAAAACATTCAGTACTTC.

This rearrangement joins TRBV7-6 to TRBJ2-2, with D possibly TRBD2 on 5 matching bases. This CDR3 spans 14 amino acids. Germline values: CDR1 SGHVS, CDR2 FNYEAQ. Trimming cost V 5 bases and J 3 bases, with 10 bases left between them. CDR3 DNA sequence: TGTGCCAGCAGCCCGGGGAGCTACACCGGGGAGCTGTTTTTT. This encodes CASSPGSYTGELFF.

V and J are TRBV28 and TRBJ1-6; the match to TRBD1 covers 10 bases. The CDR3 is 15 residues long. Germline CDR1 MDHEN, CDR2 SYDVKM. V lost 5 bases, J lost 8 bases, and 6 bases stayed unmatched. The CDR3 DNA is TGTGCCAGCAGTAGCACGACAGGGGGCGATTCACCCCTCCACTTT. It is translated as CASSSTTGGDSPLHF.

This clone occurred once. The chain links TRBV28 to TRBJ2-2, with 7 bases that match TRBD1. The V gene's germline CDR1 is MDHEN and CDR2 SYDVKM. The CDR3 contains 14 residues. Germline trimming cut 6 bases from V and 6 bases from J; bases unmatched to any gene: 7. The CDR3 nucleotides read TGTGCCAGCAGATATAGCCAGGGGGCCGGGGAGCTGTTTTTT. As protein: CASRYSQGAGELFF.

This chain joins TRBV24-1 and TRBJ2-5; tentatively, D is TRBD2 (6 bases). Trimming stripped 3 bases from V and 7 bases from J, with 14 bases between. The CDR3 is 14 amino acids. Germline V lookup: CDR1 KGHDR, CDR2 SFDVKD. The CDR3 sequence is CATSDRLGRLTQYF. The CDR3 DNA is TGTGCCACCAGTGATCGACTAGGTCGTTTGACCCAGTACTTC.

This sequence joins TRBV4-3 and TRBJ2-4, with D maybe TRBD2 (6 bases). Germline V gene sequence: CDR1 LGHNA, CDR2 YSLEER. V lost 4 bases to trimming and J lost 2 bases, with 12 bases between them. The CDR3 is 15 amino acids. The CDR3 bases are TGCGCCAGCAGCCCCTCCGCGGGAACCAAAAACATTCAGTACTTC. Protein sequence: CASSPSAGTKNIQYF.

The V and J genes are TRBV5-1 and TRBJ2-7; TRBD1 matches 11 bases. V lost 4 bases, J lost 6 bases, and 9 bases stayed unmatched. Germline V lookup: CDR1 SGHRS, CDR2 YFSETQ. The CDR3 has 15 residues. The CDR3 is CASSIRDRGSGEQYF. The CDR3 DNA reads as TGCGCCAGCAGCATCCGGGACAGGGGGTCGGGCGAGCAGTACTTC. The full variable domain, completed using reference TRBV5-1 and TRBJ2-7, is KAGVTQTPRYLIKTRGQQVTLSCSPISGHRSVSWYQQTPGQGLQFLFEYFSETQRNKGNFPGRFSGRQFSNSRSEMNVSTLELGDSALYLCASSIRDRGSGEQYFGPGTRLTVT.

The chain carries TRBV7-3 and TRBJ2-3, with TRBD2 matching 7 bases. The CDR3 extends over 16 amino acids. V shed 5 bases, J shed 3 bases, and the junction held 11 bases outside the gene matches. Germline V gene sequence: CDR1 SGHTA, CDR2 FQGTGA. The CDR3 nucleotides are TGTGCCAGCAGCCCCCGGGTTGCGGGGGAAACAGATACGCAGTATTTT. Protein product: CASSPRVAGETDTQYF. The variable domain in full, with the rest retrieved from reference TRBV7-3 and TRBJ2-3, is GAGVSQTPSNKVTEKGKYVELRCDPISGHTALYWYRQSLGQGPEFLIYFQGTGAADDSGLPNDRFFAVRPEGSVSTLKIQRTERGDSAVYLCASSPRVAGETDTQYFGPGTRLTVL.

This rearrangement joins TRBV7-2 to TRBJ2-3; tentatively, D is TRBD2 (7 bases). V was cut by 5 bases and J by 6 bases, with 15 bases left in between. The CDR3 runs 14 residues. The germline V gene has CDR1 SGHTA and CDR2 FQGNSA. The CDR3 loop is CASSGGAAFDTQYF. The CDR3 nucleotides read TGTGCCAGCAGCGGGGGGGCAGCATTTGATACGCAGTATTTT.

CDR3 nucleotides: TGTGCCAGCCGACCGAAAGAGGGCCAAGGAGGCTACACCTTC. This gives the protein CASRPKEGQGGYTF. The V gene is TRBV27, the J gene TRBJ1-2; no firm D call. Trimming took off 8 bases at V and 8 bases at J, with 21 bases between the two ends. Germline V gene sequence: CDR1 MNHEY, CDR2 SMNVEV (reference sequence). CDR3 length equals 14 residues.

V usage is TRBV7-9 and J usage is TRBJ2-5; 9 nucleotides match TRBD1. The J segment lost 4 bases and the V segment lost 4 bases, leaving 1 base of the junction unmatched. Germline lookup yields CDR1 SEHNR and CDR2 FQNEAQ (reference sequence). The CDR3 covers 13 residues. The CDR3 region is CASSSGQGETQYF. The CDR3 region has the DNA TGTGCCAGCAGCTCGGGACAGGGAGAGACCCAGTACTTC.

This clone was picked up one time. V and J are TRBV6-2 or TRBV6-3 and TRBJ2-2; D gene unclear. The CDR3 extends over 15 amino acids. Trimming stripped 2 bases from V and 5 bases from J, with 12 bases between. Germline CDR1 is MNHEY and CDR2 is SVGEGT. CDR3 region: CASSYVAGTTGELFF. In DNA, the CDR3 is TGTGCCAGCAGTTACGTTGCAGGTACAACCGGGGAGCTGTTTTTT.